The sequence of this T cell receptor (beta chain) was determined in a study of beta chain features in type 1 diabetes. CDR1 is SGHRS, CDR2 YFSETQ, per germline. V was cut by 7 bases and J by 0 bases, with 10 bases left in between. The CDR3 length is 13 residues. General study results and limits: At VDJ recombination sites, type 1 diabetes patients had fewer insertions and more deleted nucleotides. Compared with healthy donors, patients appeared to share more similar naive, central memory and regulatory TCRB repertoires. Shorter TCRB CDR3s, moderately but significantly so, marked every one of the four CD4+ subsets in Type 1 diabetes patients.

Since all of the isolated RNA was reverse transcribed, expressed TCRB transcripts were what got sequenced. Using immunoSEQ multiplex PCR, the repertoire was profiled, and TCRdb retains in-frame clones only, with some absent. The data contain under 200,000 clones, over 7.5% of them singletons. Points on this clone: As yet, its antigen is unknown.

There was one heparinised blood draw per donor, averaging about 110 mL. The chain recombines TRBV5-1 with TRBJ1-2; unclear D gene. Material: central memory CD4+ T cells from blood. The sequence was collected from a woman aged 18 to 35 in good health. The CDR3 sequence: CASATSPNYGYTF. CDR3 nucleotides: TGCGCCAGCGCGACAAGTCCTAACTATGGCTACACCTTC.